This T cell receptor (beta chain) emerged from a study of T cells in Graves' hyperthyroidism and ophthalmopathy. The overall study: Staff took peripheral blood when the initial diagnosis was made, before any treatment began.

Trimming removed 0 bases from V and 2 bases from J, with 14 bases in between. Germline V CDR1 and CDR2: LGHNA, YNFKEQ. CDR3 length equals 17 residues. The PBMCs had their origin in 7.5 to 10 ml of fresh peripheral blood. Regions amplified from RNA transcripts were the TCR beta CDR3 regions. Primed by the HTBI set, a first-round RT-PCR was run on the TCR CDR3. TCRdb ran MiXCR on the multiplex PCR reads and lists one entry per CDR3 protein. The repertoire consists of nearly 600,000 distinct CDR3 sequences, with roughly 13% occurring once and the leading ten covering 5.8%. This clonotype was detected only a few times.

The receptor was isolated from a woman in her twenties or thirties with Graves' hyperthyroidism that later progressed to Graves' ophthalmopathy. The chain couples TRBV4-2 to TRBJ2-1; maybe TRBD2 (6 bases). The sequencing sample was made of blood. The CDR3 loop reads CASSQEFGSRTYNEQFF. The CDR3 nucleotides are TGTGCCAGCAGCCAAGAATTCGGGAGTCGGACCTACAATGAGCAGTTCTTC.